This TCR beta chain was retrieved from a study of blood T cells in healthy people across ages. The second PCR ran roughly 6 to 11 cycles with a sample-barcoded 5' primer and J-beta primers. TCRdb re-called the 5' RACE reads with MiXCR, one entry per CDR3 protein. Here the sample spans more than 650,000 distinct CDR3 sequences, about a quarter being singletons. This same sample was also part of a study on T cells of mothers and their children. That work states: Six children, together with their three healthy Caucasian mothers, made up the donors.

Input material: blood. The source of this sequence is a boy aged 5 to 17 in good health.

The CDR3 sequence: CASSSLTSGRTYEQYF. CDR3 DNA sequence: TGTGCCAGCAGCTCCCTGACTAGCGGGCGAACCTACGAGCAGTACTTC. V is TRBV7-9 and J is TRBJ2-7; 10 bases agree with TRBD2. Unmatched junction bases numbered 8, after V lost 4 bases and J lost 2 bases. Per germline, CDR1 SEHNR and CDR2 FQNEAQ (reference sequence). The CDR3 spans 16 residues.